This T cell receptor (beta chain) was recovered during a study of cytomegalovirus exposure and HLA in healthy donors. Broader study findings: A previous analysis found most TCR beta V segments productive roughly 87% or roughly 30% of the time. Highly shared sequence variants in one cluster were likely a sequencing artifact.

Comment on this clone: The target antigen is unknown.

PCR involved 60 Vbeta and 13 Jbeta primers. The table came from immunoSEQ multiplex PCR; TCRdb's copy has only in-frame clones and leaves some out. Of around 190,000 clones listed, around 73% were seen once; the top ten hold just under 3%. Input material: PBMCs. The receptor was derived from a woman aged 25 to 39 in good health and CMV-seronegative.

The CDR3 loop is CASSFGLAGGETQYF. CDR3 bases: TGCGCCAGCAGCTTTGGACTAGCGGGAGGAGAGACCCAGTACTTC. The rearrangement links TRBV5-1 to TRBJ2-5, with 14 bases lining up with TRBD2. V shed 2 bases and J 4 bases; nucleotides not matched to a gene: 1. The germline V gene has CDR1 SGHRS and CDR2 YFSETQ. The CDR3 totals 15 residues. The entire variable domain, with the rest obtained from reference TRBV5-1 and TRBJ2-5, is as follows: KAGVTQTPRYLIKTRGQQVTLSCSPISGHRSVSWYQQTPGQGLQFLFEYFSETQRNKGNFPGRFSGRQFSNSRSEMNVSTLELGDSALYLCASSFGLAGGETQYFGPGTRLLVL.